These 10 T cell receptor beta chains share one sample of origin, sequenced in a study of T cell changes during pregnancy in multiple sclerosis. The data were produced by immunoSEQ multiplex PCR, yet TCRdb's version contains in-frame clones alone and is incomplete. There are 60,000 or so clones in the sample; around 90% occur only once, and about 0.9% lies in the top ten. The sample in question was peripheral blood, obtained before pregnancy. These receptors all stem from a female donor with multiple sclerosis, enrolled in a pregnancy study.

Concerning this clone: The junction does not match germline at one end; this may be a read error. This chain joins TRBV7-7 and TRBJ2-2, with a weak D call TRBD1 (6 bases). The CDR3 totals 17 residues. Germline CDR1 reads SSHAT; CDR2 reads FNYEAQ (reference sequence). The CDR3 spells CASSPRTGNPWTGELFF. Here the CDR3 DNA reads TGTGCTAGCAGCCCCCGCACAGGGAACCCCTGGACCGGGGAGCTGTTTTTT.

V usage is TRBV9 and J usage is TRBJ2-1; D remains ambiguous. The germline CDR1 and CDR2 sequences are SGDLS and YYNGEE. This CDR3 has 12 residues. Deletions cut 0 bases from V and 7 bases from J, with 5 bases between. The CDR3 here is CASSVALNEQFF. For the CDR3, the DNA is TGTGCCAGCAGCGTAGCTCTAAATGAGCAGTTCTTC.

V gene TRBV7-8 combines with J gene TRBJ2-4; TRBD2 matches at 7 bases. CDR3 length: 12 residues. From germline, CDR1 is SGHVS and CDR2 FQNEAQ. V lost 5 bases to trimming and J lost 8 bases; unmatched junction nucleotides: 3. The CDR3 DNA reads TGTGCCAGCAGCCCCCGGGGGGACATTCAGTACTTC. This translates into CASSPRGDIQYF. Complete variable domain (other parts from reference TRBV7-8 and TRBJ2-4): GAGVSQSPRYKVAKRGQDVALRCDPISGHVSLFWYQQALGQGPEFLTYFQNEAQLDKSGLPSDRFFAERPEGSVSTLKIQRTQQEDSAVYLCASSPRGDIQYFGAGTRLSVL.

The gene calls are TRBV21-1 and TRBJ2-7; the tabulated D call, TRBD1, remains unverified against the DNA. TRBV21-1 is deemed a pseudogene. The length of the CDR3 is 13 residues. The CDR3 reads CASGGTAPYEQYF. The CDR3 coding sequence is TGTGCCAGCGGGGGGACAGCCCCCTACGAGCAGTACTTC.

The genes are TRBV2 and TRBJ2-3; 10 positions agree with TRBD1. Germline lookup yields CDR1 SNHLY and CDR2 FYNNEI. CDR3 length equals 21 residues. The trim removed 6 bases at V and 3 bases at J, leaving 24 bases unmatched. This CDR3 is CASRKEPGQGPTATLTDTQYF. CDR3 in DNA: TGTGCCAGCAGAAAAGAACCGGGACAGGGGCCGACAGCAACCTTGACAGATACGCAGTATTTT.

This clone was counted ten times or more. The V and J genes are TRBV6-4 and TRBJ2-1; maybe TRBD1 (5 bases). V shed 3 bases and J shed 1 base, with 10 bases lying between them. Looked up from germline, CDR1 is MRHNA and CDR2 is SNTAGT. CDR3 length equals 15 residues. CDR3 amino acids: CASSEDSDSYNEQFF. The CDR3 region has the DNA TGTGCCAGCAGTGAAGACAGCGATTCCTACAATGAGCAGTTCTTC.

The chain couples TRBV6-4 to TRBJ1-1, with a tentative D call TRBD1 (5 bases). Trimming removed 3 bases from V and 0 bases from J, with 5 bases in between. Per germline, CDR1 MRHNA and CDR2 SNTAGT. The CDR3 has 13 amino acids. The CDR3 bases are TGTGCCAGCAGTGAGGACATGAACACTGAAGCTTTCTTT. Its protein product is CASSEDMNTEAFF.

The CDR3 protein is CASSQDYPGHTGELFF. The CDR3, as DNA: TGTGCCAGCAGCCAGGACTACCCCGGGCACACCGGGGAGCTGTTTTTT. The rearrangement joins TRBV7-2 to TRBJ2-2; a possible D gene is TRBD2 (6 bases). CDR1 and CDR2 (germline): SGHTA, FQGNSA. The V end was cut by 5 bases, the J end by 3 bases, with 16 bases between. The CDR3 spans 16 residues.

In this sample, this clone turned up once. This same CDR3 is encoded by further DNA sequences in the sample. The chain links TRBV5-1 to TRBJ2-2, with D perhaps matching TRBD1 (5 bases). V was clipped by 3 bases and J by 1 base, with 7 bases between them. The CDR3 runs to 14 residues. CDR1 is SGHRS, CDR2 YFSETQ, per germline. The CDR3 coding sequence is TGCGCCAGCAGCTCCACAGGGAACACCGGGGAGCTGTTTTTT. This encodes CASSSTGNTGELFF.

This chain links TRBV19 with TRBJ2-3; D is perhaps TRBD1 (6 bases). This CDR3 is built from 16 residues. Germline CDR1 and CDR2: LNHDA and SQIVND (reference sequence). Trimming stripped 4 bases from V and 1 base from J, with 15 bases between. The CDR3 spells CASSTYRTARTDTQYF. DNA for the CDR3: TGTGCCAGTAGTACCTACAGGACAGCCCGCACAGATACGCAGTATTTT.